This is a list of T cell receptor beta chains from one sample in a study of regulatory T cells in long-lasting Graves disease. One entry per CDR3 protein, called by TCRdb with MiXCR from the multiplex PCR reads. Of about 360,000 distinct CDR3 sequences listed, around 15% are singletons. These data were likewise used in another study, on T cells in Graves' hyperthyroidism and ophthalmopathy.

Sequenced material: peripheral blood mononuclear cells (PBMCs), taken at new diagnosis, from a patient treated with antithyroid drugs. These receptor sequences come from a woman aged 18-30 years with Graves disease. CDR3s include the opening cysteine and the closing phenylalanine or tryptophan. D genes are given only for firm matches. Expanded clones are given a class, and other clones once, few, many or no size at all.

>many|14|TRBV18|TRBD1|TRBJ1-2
CASSLQTGIYGYTF
TGTGCCAGCTCACTTCAGACAGGGATCTATGGCTACACCTTC
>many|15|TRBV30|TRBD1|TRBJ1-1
CAWSKKDRINTEAFF
TGTGCCTGGAGTAAAAAGGACAGGATTAACACTGAAGCTTTCTTT
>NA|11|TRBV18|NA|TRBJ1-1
CASSPETEAFF
TGTGCCAGCTCCCCAGAGACTGAAGCTTTCTTT
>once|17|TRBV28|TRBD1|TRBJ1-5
CASRSGTGPPSNQPQHF
TGTGCCAGCAGATCCGGGACAGGTCCACCTAGCAATCAGCCCCAGCATTTT
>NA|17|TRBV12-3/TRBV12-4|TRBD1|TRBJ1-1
CASTFFTGGLAGTEAFF
TGTGCCAGCACCTTTTTCACAGGGGGCCTAGCGGGAACTGAAGCTTTCTTT
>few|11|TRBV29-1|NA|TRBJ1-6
CSVEERGERHF
TGCAGCGTTGAAGAAAGGGGGGAAAGACACTTT
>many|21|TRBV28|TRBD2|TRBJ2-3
CASSLPSSPGTSGEFRDTQYF
TGTGCCAGCAGTTTACCCTCCAGTCCCGGGACTAGCGGAGAATTCAGAGATACGCAGTATTTT
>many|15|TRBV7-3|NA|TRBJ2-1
CASSPTGGGRNEQFF
TGTGCCAGCAGCCCTACGGGTGGGGGTCGGAATGAGCAGTTCTTC
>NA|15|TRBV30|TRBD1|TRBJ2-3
CAWSVRGRRADTQYF
TGTGCCTGGAGTGTTAGGGGGCGACGGGCAGATACGCAGTATTTT
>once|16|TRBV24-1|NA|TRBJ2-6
CATSDPVGPGANVLTF
TGTGCCACCAGTGACCCCGTAGGTCCTGGGGCCAACGTCCTGACTTTC
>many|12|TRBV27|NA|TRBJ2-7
CASQGPAYEQYF
TGTGCCAGCCAGGGTCCAGCCTACGAGCAGTACTTC
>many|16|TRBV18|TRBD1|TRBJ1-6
CASSPLPGQGASPLHF
TGTGCCAGCTCACCTCTCCCGGGACAGGGGGCGTCACCCCTCCACTTT
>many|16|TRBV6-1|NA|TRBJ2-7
CASSQNPADSSYEQYF
TGTGCCAGCAGTCAGAATCCCGCGGACAGTTCCTACGAGCAGTACTTC
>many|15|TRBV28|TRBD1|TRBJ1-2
CASSPPDRLFYGYTF
TGTGCCAGCAGCCCCCCGGACAGGTTATTCTATGGCTACACCTTC
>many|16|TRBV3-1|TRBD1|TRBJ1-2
CASSQTGGLTNYGYTF
TGTGCCAGCAGCCAAACAGGGGGCTTAACTAACTATGGCTACACCTTC
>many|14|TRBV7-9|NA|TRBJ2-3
CASSKDRLTDTQYF
TGTGCCAGCAGCAAGGACAGACTCACAGATACGCAGTATTTT
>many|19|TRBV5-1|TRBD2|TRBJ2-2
CASSPTGLAGVANTGELFF
TGCGCCAGCAGCCCGACGGGACTAGCGGGAGTCGCGAACACCGGGGAGCTGTTTTTT
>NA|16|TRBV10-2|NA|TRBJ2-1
CASMTQAAEAYNEQFF
TGCGCCAGCATGACCCAGGCCGCGGAGGCCTACAATGAGCAGTTCTTC
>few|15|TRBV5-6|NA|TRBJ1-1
CASSLAPLAGTEAFF
TGTGCCAGCAGCTTGGCCCCTTTGGCGGGCACTGAAGCTTTCTTT
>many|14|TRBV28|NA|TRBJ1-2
CASSLSADGDGYTF
TGTGCCAGCAGTTTATCCGCCGACGGGGATGGCTACACCTTC
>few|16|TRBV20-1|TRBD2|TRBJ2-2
CSAPGLAGSNTGELFF
TGCAGTGCACCGGGACTAGCGGGATCGAACACCGGGGAGCTGTTTTTT
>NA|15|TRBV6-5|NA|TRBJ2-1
CASSFLSSSYNEQFF
TGTGCCAGCAGTTTCCTATCGAGCTCCTACAATGAGCAGTTCTTC
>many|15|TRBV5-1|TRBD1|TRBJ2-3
CASSRGTASTDTQYF
TGCGCCAGCAGCAGAGGGACAGCTAGCACAGATACGCAGTATTTT
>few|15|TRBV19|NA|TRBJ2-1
CASTTQGESYNEQFF
TGTGCCAGTACCACACAAGGGGAGTCCTACAATGAGCAGTTCTTC
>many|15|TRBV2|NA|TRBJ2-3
CASRTEPGVTDTQYF
TGTGCCAGCAGGACGGAGCCAGGGGTGACAGATACGCAGTATTTT
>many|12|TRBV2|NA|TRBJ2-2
CASSGGTGELFF
TGTGCCAGCAGTGGGGGCACCGGGGAGCTGTTTTTT
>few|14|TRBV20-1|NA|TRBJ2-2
CSASKLSNTGELFF
TGCAGTGCTAGTAAACTATCGAACACCGGGGAGCTGTTTTTT
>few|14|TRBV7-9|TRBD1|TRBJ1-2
CASSFEQGTYGYTF
TGTGCCAGCAGCTTTGAACAGGGGACCTATGGCTACACCTTC